Following are 32 T cell receptor beta chains from one sample sequenced in a study of blood T cell repertoires in COVID-19. The protocol was immunoSEQ multiplex PCR, while the TCRdb copy is restricted to in-frame clones and leaves out a portion. The table lists more than 250,000 clones, 70% to 90% of them singletons, with about 6% in the top ten. Sequences were obtained from peripheral blood. These receptor sequences come from a woman aged 45-60 years with COVID-19, enrolled during active disease.

The rearrangement joins TRBV7-3 to TRBJ1-3; D perhaps matches TRBD1 (5 bases). The CDR3 runs to 15 residues. V shed 0 bases and J shed 1 base, with 7 bases lying between them. Germline V gene sequence: CDR1 SGHTA, CDR2 FQGTGA. The CDR3 sequence: CASSLTGGSGNTIYF. CDR3 in DNA: TGTGCCAGCAGCTTAACGGGGGGTTCTGGAAACACCATATATTTT.

This clone was counted a single time. This chain links TRBV24-1 with TRBJ2-1, with TRBD1 matching 7 bases. Germline V lookup: CDR1 KGHDR, CDR2 SFDVKD. The CDR3 consists of 15 residues. V trimming: 10 bases; J trimming: 4 bases; junction bases outside the gene matches: 12. The CDR3, as DNA: TGTGCCACGAGTACCCCCCGGGACAGTTACAATGAGCAGTTCTTC. Residues: CATSTPRDSYNEQFF.

The CDR3 sequence: CASSRGTSGRAEHEQYF. DNA for the CDR3: TGCGCCAGCAGCCGAGGGACTAGCGGGAGGGCCGAGCACGAGCAGTACTTC. V is TRBV5-1 and J is TRBJ2-7; TRBD2 matches 16 bases. Unmatched junction bases numbered 9, after V lost 4 bases and J lost 5 bases. Germline loops: CDR1 SGHRS, CDR2 YFSETQ. CDR3 size: 17 residues.

This chain connects TRBV7-9 to TRBJ1-2; D unclear. The CDR3 consists of 11 residues. Germline V gene data show CDR1 as SEHNR and CDR2 as FQNEAQ (reference sequence). The V end was cut by 4 bases, the J end by 7 bases, with 7 bases between. The CDR3 here is CASSSLSGYTF. CDR3 bases: TGTGCCAGCAGCTCTCTAAGTGGCTACACCTTC.

The chain is built from TRBV30 and TRBJ1-1, with D tentatively TRBD1 (6 bases). Per the germline V gene, CDR1 is GTSNPN and CDR2 is SVGIG (reference sequence). The V gene lost 5 bases and the J gene lost 1 base, with 11 bases spanning the gap. The CDR3 is 13 residues long. The CDR3 DNA is TGTGCCTGGCGCTTAGGGGGGAACACTGAAGCTTTCTTT. Translated: CAWRLGGNTEAFF. Looking up the rest from reference TRBV30 and TRBJ1-1 gives the full variable domain: SQTIHQWPATLVQPVGSPLSLECTVEGTSNPNLYWYRQAAGRGLQLLFYSVGIGQISSEVPQNLSASRPQDRQFILSSKKLLLSDSGFYLCAWRLGGNTEAFFGQGTRLTVV.

The CDR3 reads CATGQGNSPLHF. In DNA form, the CDR3 reads TGTGCCACCGGACAGGGGAATTCACCCCTCCACTTT. The genes are TRBV19 and TRBJ1-6; TRBD1 agrees at 9 bases. This CDR3 contains 12 residues. The germline gives CDR1 LNHDA, CDR2 SQIVND (reference sequence). With V trimmed by 10 bases and J by 7 bases, 2 bases remained unmatched.

The V and J genes are TRBV5-1 and TRBJ2-2, with TRBD1 as a possible D gene (6 bases). The CDR3 sequence is 15 residues long. Looked up from germline, CDR1 is SGHRS and CDR2 is YFSETQ. Deletions cut 5 bases from V and 0 bases from J, with 11 bases between. CDR3 sequence reads: CASSEQGPNTGELFF. The CDR3 region has the DNA TGCGCCAGCAGTGAACAGGGCCCGAACACCGGGGAGCTGTTTTTT. Full variable domain (outside the CDR3, taken from reference TRBV5-1 and TRBJ2-2): KAGVTQTPRYLIKTRGQQVTLSCSPISGHRSVSWYQQTPGQGLQFLFEYFSETQRNKGNFPGRFSGRQFSNSRSEMNVSTLELGDSALYLCASSEQGPNTGELFFGEGSRLTVL.

The chain is built from TRBV20-1 and TRBJ1-2, with 7 bases lining up with TRBD1. This CDR3 comprises 12 residues. Unmatched junction bases numbered 6, after V lost 3 bases and J lost 8 bases. Per the germline V gene, CDR1 is DFQATT and CDR2 is SNEGSKA (reference sequence). DNA for the CDR3: TGCAGTGCTAGTCAGGGGGATCGAGGCTACACCTTC. It yields the protein CSASQGDRGYTF.

This chain links TRBV7-9 with TRBJ1-1; a possible D gene is TRBD1 (5 bases). V was clipped by 3 bases and J by 2 bases, with 13 bases between them. The CDR3 is 15 amino acids. Looked up from germline, CDR1 is SEHNR and CDR2 is FQNEAQ (reference sequence). DNA for the CDR3: TGTGCCAGCAGCTTTCTGGGGGGAATAAACACTGAAGCTTTCTTT. It yields the protein CASSFLGGINTEAFF.

The chain is built from TRBV5-1 and TRBJ2-5; 7 bases fit TRBD1. Germline-derived CDR1 and CDR2 are SGHRS and YFSETQ. The CDR3 consists of 14 residues. With V trimmed by 3 bases and J by 5 bases, 7 bases remained unmatched. The CDR3 region has the DNA TGCGCCAGCAGCTCTACAGGGGTTCGGGAGACCCAGTACTTC. This gives the protein CASSSTGVRETQYF.

This chain connects TRBV5-6 to TRBJ1-3; no clear D. Trimming left V 1 base short and J 0 bases short, with 17 bases between. Germline CDR1 and CDR2: SGHDT and YYEEEE. CDR3 length: 18 residues. The CDR3, as DNA: TGTGCCAGCAGCTTGATTTATCAGGCTCCCTACTCTGGAAACACCATATATTTT. Translated: CASSLIYQAPYSGNTIYF.

The chain carries TRBV7-8 and TRBJ2-5, with 9 bases matching TRBD2. The CDR3 is 16 amino acids. V lost 7 bases, J lost 2 bases, and 11 bases stayed unmatched. Germline CDR1 is SGHVS and CDR2 is FQNEAQ. DNA for the CDR3: TGTGCCAGCACCCTGACTAGCGGACCTTTTCAAGAGACCCAGTACTTC. Translated: CASTLTSGPFQETQYF.

V gene TRBV21-1 combines with J gene TRBJ1-4; the D call of TRBD1 is as the table states it, not checked on the DNA. TRBV21-1 corresponds to a pseudogene. The CDR3 has 15 amino acids. Written as DNA, the CDR3 is TGTGCCAGCAGCTCACGGAATACAGGGGGTGAAAAACTGTTTTTT. Translated: CASSSRNTGGEKLFF.

The rearrangement joins TRBV3-1 (or the pseudogene TRBV3-2) to TRBJ1-4; TRBD1 matches 7 bases. After removal of 5 bases from V and 5 bases from J, the junction contained 8 bases not matched to a gene. Germline V gives CDR1 LGHDT, CDR2 YNNKEL (reference sequence). The CDR3 loop spans 15 amino acids. The CDR3, as DNA: TGTGCCAGCAGCTCCCCGGGACAGCTCAATGAAAAACTGTTTTTT. This sequence encodes CASSSPGQLNEKLFF.

V usage is TRBV5-1 and J usage is TRBJ2-1; D possibly corresponds to TRBD1 (6 bases). This CDR3 is 17 amino acids long. Germline V gives CDR1 SGHRS, CDR2 YFSETQ. With 0 bases removed from V and 5 bases from J, the gap between germline ends came to 18 bases. The CDR3 loop is CASSLVGNRDKDNEQFF. The CDR3 coding sequence is TGCGCCAGCAGCTTGGTAGGAAACCGGGACAAGGACAATGAGCAGTTCTTC.

The V gene is TRBV3-1 (or the pseudogene TRBV3-2), the J gene TRBJ2-1; 8 positions match TRBD2. V was pared by 8 bases and J by 6 bases, with 3 bases of the junction left unmatched. The V gene's germline CDR1 is LGHDT and CDR2 YNNKEL (reference sequence). CDR3 size: 12 residues. Here the CDR3 DNA reads TGTGCCAGCGGTAGCGGGGCCAATGAGCAGTTCTTC. It is translated as CASGSGANEQFF.

This rearrangement joins TRBV18 to TRBJ2-1, with 13 bases matching TRBD2. Germline CDR1 reads KGHSH; CDR2 reads LQKENI. V dropped 2 bases and J dropped 2; count of bases not matched to a gene: 0. The CDR3 has 16 residues. The CDR3 bases are TGTGCCAGCTCACCAGGACTAGCGGGAGCCTACAATGAGCAGTTCTTC. Translating gives CASSPGLAGAYNEQFF.

V usage is TRBV14 and J usage is TRBJ2-7; 7 bases fit TRBD2. The V segment lost 5 bases and the J segment 5 bases; nucleotides outside the gene matches: 3. The CDR3 has 12 amino acids. Germline CDR1 is SGHDN and CDR2 is FVKESK. CDR3 coding DNA: TGTGCCAGCAGCAGGGAGGGCAACGAGCAGTACTTC. Protein product: CASSREGNEQYF.

The gene calls are TRBV11-2 and TRBJ2-3, with 8 bases that match TRBD1. V lost 4 bases, J lost 5 bases, and 8 bases stayed unmatched. The CDR3 extends over 15 amino acids. Germline V lookup: CDR1 SGHAT, CDR2 FQNNGV. In DNA form, the CDR3 reads TGTGCCAGCAGCTCAATCGACAGGGGCAAAGATACGCAGTATTTT. Encoded protein: CASSSIDRGKDTQYF.

This clone was counted only a few times. The chain employs TRBV28 and TRBJ1-1; D gene uncertain. Trimming took off 6 bases at V and 0 bases at J, with 17 bases between the two ends. The length of the CDR3 is 16 residues. Per the germline V gene, CDR1 is MDHEN and CDR2 is SYDVKM. The CDR3 coding sequence is TGTGCCAGCAGCCCCTCGGTAGTCTTTATGAACACTGAAGCTTTCTTT. Translating it yields CASSPSVVFMNTEAFF. The complete variable domain, with remaining parts taken from reference TRBV28 and TRBJ1-1, reads DVKVTQSSRYLVKRTGEKVFLECVQDMDHENMFWYRQDPGLGLRLIYFSYDVKMKEKGDIPEGYSVSREKKERFSLILESASTNQTSMYLCASSPSVVFMNTEAFFGQGTRLTVV.

DNA for the CDR3: TGTGCCAGTAGTCCCATGACAGGATTGGGGTCTAACTATGGCTACACCTTC. Protein sequence: CASSPMTGLGSNYGYTF. The J gene is TRBJ1-2, the V gene TRBV19, with D tentatively TRBD1 (6 bases). CDR1 LNHDA and CDR2 SQIVND come from the germline V gene (reference sequence). The CDR3 spans 17 residues. Between the trimmed V and J ends, which lost 5 bases and 0 bases, there was a span of 19 bases.

The chain uses TRBV27 and TRBJ1-2; D gene unclear. CDR1 is MNHEY and CDR2 is SMNVEV in the germline V gene (reference sequence). V lost 2 bases, J lost 7 bases, and 20 bases lay in between. The CDR3 contains 16 residues. CDR3 sequence reads: CASSLEPRARTFGYTF. CDR3 bases: TGTGCCAGCAGTTTAGAACCGCGGGCGCGGACTTTTGGCTACACCTTC.

The chain has TRBV10-1 and TRBJ1-2, with TRBD1 identical over 7 bases. There are 13 residues in the CDR3. Trimming cost V 5 bases and J 8 bases; bases outside gene matches: 8. Germline lookup yields CDR1 WNHNN and CDR2 SYGVQD (reference sequence). CDR3 nucleotides: TGCGCCAGCAGTCCACAGGGGTATTACGGCTACACCTTC. It codes for CASSPQGYYGYTF.

This rearrangement joins TRBV15 to TRBJ2-2, with TRBD1 identical over 8 bases. J was trimmed by 5 bases and V by 2 bases; bases with no gene match: 16. In germline, CDR1 is LNHNV, CDR2 YYDKDF (reference sequence). This CDR3 is 19 amino acids long. CDR3 coding DNA: TGTGCCACCAGCAGAAGGACAGGGTCGGGGGAGTTTAGTACCGGGGAGCTGTTTTTT. Its translation is CATSRRTGSGEFSTGELFF.

The CDR3 loop reads CASSPRLNYGYTF. The CDR3 DNA is TGTGCCAGCAGCCCCAGACTAAACTATGGCTACACCTTC. V gene TRBV5-8 combines with J gene TRBJ1-2; D is ambiguous. Germline V gives CDR1 SGHTS, CDR2 YDEGEE. Trimming removed 4 bases at V and 2 bases at J, with 9 bases between. The CDR3 extends over 13 amino acids. Together with reference TRBV5-8 and TRBJ1-2, the CDR3 gives the full variable domain: EAGVTQSPTHLIKTRGQQATLRCSPISGHTSVYWYQQALGLGLQFLLWYDEGEERNRGNFPPRFSGRQFPNYSSELNVNALELEDSALYLCASSPRLNYGYTFGSGTRLTVV.

The genes are TRBV6-5 and TRBJ1-3; TRBD1 might be the D (6 bases). The CDR3 consists of 15 residues. Between the trimmed V and J ends, which lost 6 bases and 0 bases, there was a span of 12 bases. Germline CDR1 reads MNHEY; CDR2 reads SVGAGI. The CDR3: CASRPDSHSGNTIYF. CDR3 DNA: TGTGCCAGCAGACCGGACAGTCACTCTGGAAACACCATATATTTT.

The rearrangement uses TRBV2 and TRBJ2-2; 10 nucleotides align to TRBD2. Looked up from germline, CDR1 is SNHLY and CDR2 is FYNNEI. The CDR3 length is 17 residues. J gave up 1 base and V 6 bases, and 8 bases lay outside the gene matches. The CDR3 DNA sequence: TGTGCCAGCAGCATATCACGACTAGCGGGGAACACCGGGGAGCTGTTTTTT. Its translation is CASSISRLAGNTGELFF.

This rearrangement joins TRBV6-5 to TRBJ2-1; 11 bases fit TRBD1. The V gene's germline CDR1 is MNHEY and CDR2 SVGAGI. The ends lost 6 bases at V and 3 bases at J; junction bases unmatched: 4. The CDR3 extends over 15 amino acids. The CDR3 nucleotides are TGTGCCAGCAGGGTGGACAGGGGGCTCTACAATGAGCAGTTCTTC. Translating it yields CASRVDRGLYNEQFF.

The chain is built from TRBV19 and TRBJ1-5; D call uncertain. Germline loops: CDR1 LNHDA, CDR2 SQIVND (reference sequence). Trimming left V 4 bases short and J 7 bases short, with 14 bases between. The CDR3 runs to 14 residues. The CDR3 is CASSNVSARQPQHF. Here the CDR3 DNA reads TGTGCCAGTAGTAACGTCTCGGCGAGGCAGCCCCAGCATTTT.

The rearrangement links TRBV9 to TRBJ1-6; 7 positions match TRBD1. The CDR3 length is 16 residues. The trim removed 0 bases at V and 8 bases at J, leaving 8 bases unmatched. Germline CDR1 reads SGDLS; CDR2 reads YYNGEE. Here the CDR3 DNA reads TGTGCCAGCAGCGTAGCGGGGGACAGATTGGATTCACCCCTCCACTTT. Protein: CASSVAGDRLDSPLHF.

This sequence joins TRBV6-5 and TRBJ1-2; D may be TRBD1 (5 bases). The CDR3 spans 13 residues. The ends were cut back, 2 bases at V and 2 bases at J, with 6 bases in the middle. Germline loops: CDR1 MNHEY, CDR2 SVGAGI. The CDR3 loop reads CASSYQGNYGYTF. CDR3 coding DNA: TGTGCCAGCAGTTACCAGGGAAACTATGGCTACACCTTC.

Regarding this clone: Within the sample, other DNA sequences also encode this same CDR3. The chain uses TRBV5-6 and TRBJ2-2; D possibly corresponds to TRBD2 (5 bases). V lost 4 bases and J 4 bases, leaving 11 bases between the germline ends. Germline CDR1 SGHDT, CDR2 YYEEEE. CDR3 length equals 14 residues. The CDR3: CASSLTGFTGELFF. DNA of the CDR3: TGTGCCAGCAGCCTAACGGGGTTCACCGGGGAGCTGTTTTTT. Based on the CDR3 plus reference TRBV5-6 and TRBJ2-2, the full variable domain is DAGVTQSPTHLIKTRGQQVTLRCSPKSGHDTVSWYQQALGQGPQFIFQYYEEEERQRGNFPDRFSGHQFPNYSSELNVNALLLGDSALYLCASSLTGFTGELFFGEGSRLTVL.